A single sample is the source of the 3 T cell receptor beta chains below, sequenced in a study of shared clonotypes between healthy human individuals. Profiling relied on immunoSEQ multiplex PCR, and the TCRdb table lists in-frame clones only, not all of them. The repertoire holds 110,000 or so clones, with approximately 70% as singletons. Sequenced material: memory CD8+ T cells sorted from blood. The subset: CD45RO+ cells pooled with CCR7-negative TemRA cells. The receptor set was obtained from a woman aged 25 to 39 in good health.

J is TRBJ1-5 and V is TRBV6-1; perhaps TRBD1 as D (5 bases). The germline V and J ends were trimmed by 2 bases and 4 bases, with 15 bases remaining between them. Germline CDR1 and CDR2: MNHNS and SASEGT. The CDR3 contains 16 residues. This chain's CDR3 is CASSEISGVGNQPQHF. The CDR3 DNA is TGTGCCAGCAGTGAAATTTCGGGGGTGGGTAATCAGCCCCAGCATTTT.

This chain joins TRBV6-6 and TRBJ2-5, with TRBD2 matching 9 bases. The CDR3 has 15 amino acids. CDR1 is MNHNY and CDR2 is SVGAGI in the germline V gene (reference sequence). The ends lost 6 bases at V and 5 bases at J; junction bases unmatched: 10. The CDR3 region has the DNA TGTGCCAGCAGCTATACTAGCGGGCTCTTCGAGACCCAGTACTTC. It yields the protein CASSYTSGLFETQYF.

For this clone: One junction end disagrees with the germline gene, perhaps due to a read error. The chain has TRBV9 and TRBJ2-7, with 7 bases fitting TRBD2. CDR3 length: 13 residues. Per the germline V gene, CDR1 is SGDLS and CDR2 is YYNGEE. CDR3 sequence: CAGSVGGRGRQYF. For the CDR3, the DNA is TGTGCCGGCAGCGTAGGTGGGAGGGGCCGGCAGTACTTC.